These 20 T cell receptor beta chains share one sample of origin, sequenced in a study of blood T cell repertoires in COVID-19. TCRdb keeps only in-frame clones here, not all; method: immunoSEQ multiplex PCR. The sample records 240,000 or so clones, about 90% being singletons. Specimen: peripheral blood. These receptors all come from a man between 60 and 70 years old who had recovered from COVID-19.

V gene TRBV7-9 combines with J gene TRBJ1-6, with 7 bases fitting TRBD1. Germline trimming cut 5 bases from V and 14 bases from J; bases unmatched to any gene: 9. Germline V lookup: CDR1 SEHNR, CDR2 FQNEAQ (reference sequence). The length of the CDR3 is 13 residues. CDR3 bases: TGTGCCAGCAGCACCGTTGCACAGGGGTCCCTCCACTTT. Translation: CASSTVAQGSLHF.

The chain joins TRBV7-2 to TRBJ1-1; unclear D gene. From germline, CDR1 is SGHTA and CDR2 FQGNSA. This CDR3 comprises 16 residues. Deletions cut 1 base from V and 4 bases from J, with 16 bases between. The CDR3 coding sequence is TGTGCCAGCAGCTTAGTGAGGGCAGGTTGGGGCACTGAAGCTTTCTTT. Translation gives CASSLVRAGWGTEAFF.

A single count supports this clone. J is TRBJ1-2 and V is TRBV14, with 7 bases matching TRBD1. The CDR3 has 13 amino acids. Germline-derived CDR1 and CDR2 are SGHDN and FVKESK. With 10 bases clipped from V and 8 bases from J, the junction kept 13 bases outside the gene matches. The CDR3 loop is CATSLTGSSGYTF. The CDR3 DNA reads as TGTGCCACCTCATTGACAGGGTCAAGCGGCTACACCTTC.

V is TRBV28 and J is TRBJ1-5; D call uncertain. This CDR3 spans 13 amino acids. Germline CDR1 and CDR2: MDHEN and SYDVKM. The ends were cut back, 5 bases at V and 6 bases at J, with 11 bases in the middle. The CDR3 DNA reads TGTGCCAGCAGTCTACCGGGAGGTCAGCCCCAGCATTTT. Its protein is CASSLPGGQPQHF.

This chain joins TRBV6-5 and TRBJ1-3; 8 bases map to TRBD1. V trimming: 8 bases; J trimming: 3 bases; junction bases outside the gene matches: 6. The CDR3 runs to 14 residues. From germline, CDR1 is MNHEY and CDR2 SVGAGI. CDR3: CASGWTGRGNTIYF. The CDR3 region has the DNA TGTGCCAGCGGTTGGACAGGGCGTGGAAACACCATATATTTT.

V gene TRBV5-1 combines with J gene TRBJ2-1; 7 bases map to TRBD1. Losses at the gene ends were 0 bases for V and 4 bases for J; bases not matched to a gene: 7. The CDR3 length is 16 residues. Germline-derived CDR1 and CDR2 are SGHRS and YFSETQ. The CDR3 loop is CASSLGDRAFYNEQFF. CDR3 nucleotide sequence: TGCGCCAGCAGCTTGGGCGACAGGGCCTTTTACAATGAGCAGTTCTTC.

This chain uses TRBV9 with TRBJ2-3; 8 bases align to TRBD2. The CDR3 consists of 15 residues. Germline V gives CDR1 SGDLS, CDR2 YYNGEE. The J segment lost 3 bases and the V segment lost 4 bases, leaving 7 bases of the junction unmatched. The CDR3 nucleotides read TGTGCCAGCAGCATACGGGGGGGCTTAACAGATACGCAGTATTTT. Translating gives CASSIRGGLTDTQYF.

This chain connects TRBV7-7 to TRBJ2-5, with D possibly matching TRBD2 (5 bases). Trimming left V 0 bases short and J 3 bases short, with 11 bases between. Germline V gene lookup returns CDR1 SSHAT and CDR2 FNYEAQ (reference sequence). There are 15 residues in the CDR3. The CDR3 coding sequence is TGTGCCAGCAGCTTAGCGGCGACTACTAAAGAGACCCAGTACTTC. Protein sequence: CASSLAATTKETQYF.

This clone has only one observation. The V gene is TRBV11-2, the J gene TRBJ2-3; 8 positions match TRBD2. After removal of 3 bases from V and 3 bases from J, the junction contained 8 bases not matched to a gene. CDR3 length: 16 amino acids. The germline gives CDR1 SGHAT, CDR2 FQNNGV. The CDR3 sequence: CASSFLRGAATDTQYF. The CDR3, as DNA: TGTGCCAGCAGCTTCTTGCGGGGGGCCGCAACAGATACGCAGTATTTT. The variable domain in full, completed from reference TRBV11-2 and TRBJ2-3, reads EAGVAQSPRYKIIEKRQSVAFWCNPISGHATLYWYQQILGQGPKLLIQFQNNGVVDDSQLPKDRFSAERLKGVDSTLKIQPAKLEDSAVYLCASSFLRGAATDTQYFGPGTRLTVL.

The CDR3 is CASSEVAGAGANVLTF. The DNA of the CDR3 is TGTGCCAGCAGTGAAGTGGCAGGGGCTGGGGCCAACGTCCTGACTTTC. V and J are TRBV6-1 and TRBJ2-6; D possibly corresponds to TRBD1 (6 bases). There are 16 residues in the CDR3. The ends were cut back, 1 base at V and 2 bases at J, with 9 bases in the middle. Germline V gene data show CDR1 as MNHNS and CDR2 as SASEGT.

The CDR3 reads CAARGSGNTIYF. CDR3 sequence (DNA): TGTGCCGCGAGAGGCTCTGGAAACACCATATATTTT. This chain uses TRBV7-9 with TRBJ1-3; D is unclear. The CDR3 contains 12 residues. V lost 11 bases and J lost 0, with 8 bases in between. Germline V gene sequence: CDR1 SEHNR, CDR2 FQNEAQ (reference sequence).

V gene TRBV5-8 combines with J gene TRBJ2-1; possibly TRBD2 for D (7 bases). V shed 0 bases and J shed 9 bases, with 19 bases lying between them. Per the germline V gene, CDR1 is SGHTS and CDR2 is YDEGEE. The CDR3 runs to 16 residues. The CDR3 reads CASSLGAGASPGEQFF. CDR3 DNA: TGTGCCAGCAGCTTGGGCGCGGGGGCCTCCCCGGGTGAGCAGTTCTTC.

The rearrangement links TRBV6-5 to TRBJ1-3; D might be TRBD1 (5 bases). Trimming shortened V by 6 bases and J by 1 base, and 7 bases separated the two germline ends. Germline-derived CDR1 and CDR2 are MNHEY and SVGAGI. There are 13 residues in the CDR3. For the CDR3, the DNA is TGTGCCAGCAGCCAGGGATCTGGAAACACCATATATTTT. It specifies CASSQGSGNTIYF.

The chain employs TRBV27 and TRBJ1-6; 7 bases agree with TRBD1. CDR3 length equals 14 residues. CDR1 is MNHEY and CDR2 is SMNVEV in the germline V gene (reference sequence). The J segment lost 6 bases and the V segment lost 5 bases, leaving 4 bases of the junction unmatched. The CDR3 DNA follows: TGTGCCAGCAGTAGAACAGGGGTTAATTCACCCCTCCACTTT. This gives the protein CASSRTGVNSPLHF.

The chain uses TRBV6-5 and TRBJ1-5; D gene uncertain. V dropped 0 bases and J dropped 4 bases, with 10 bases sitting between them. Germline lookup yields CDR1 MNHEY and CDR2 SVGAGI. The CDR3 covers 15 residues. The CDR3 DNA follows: TGTGCCAGCAGTTACTCATACACGGGGAATCAGCCCCAGCATTTT. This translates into CASSYSYTGNQPQHF.

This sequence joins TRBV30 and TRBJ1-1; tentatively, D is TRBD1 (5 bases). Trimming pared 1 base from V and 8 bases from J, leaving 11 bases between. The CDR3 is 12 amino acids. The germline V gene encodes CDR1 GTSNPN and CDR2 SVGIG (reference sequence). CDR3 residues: CAWSASGTEAFF. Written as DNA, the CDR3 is TGTGCCTGGAGTGCCAGCGGGACGGAAGCTTTCTTT.

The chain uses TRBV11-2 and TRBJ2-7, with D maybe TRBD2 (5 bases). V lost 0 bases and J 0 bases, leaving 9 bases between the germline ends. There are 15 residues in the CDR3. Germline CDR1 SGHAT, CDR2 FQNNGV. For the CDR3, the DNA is TGTGCCAGCAGCTTAGATTGGACTTCCTCCTACGAGCAGTACTTC. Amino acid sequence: CASSLDWTSSYEQYF.

CDR3 in amino acids: CASSFTLAGGRYNEQFF. In DNA, the CDR3 is TGTGCCAGCAGCTTCACACTAGCGGGGGGCCGCTACAATGAGCAGTTCTTC. The genes are TRBV7-2 and TRBJ2-1; TRBD2 matches at 12 bases. Germline-derived CDR1 and CDR2 are SGHTA and FQGNSA. J gave up 3 bases and V 3 bases, and 6 bases lay outside the gene matches. This CDR3 is 17 amino acids long.

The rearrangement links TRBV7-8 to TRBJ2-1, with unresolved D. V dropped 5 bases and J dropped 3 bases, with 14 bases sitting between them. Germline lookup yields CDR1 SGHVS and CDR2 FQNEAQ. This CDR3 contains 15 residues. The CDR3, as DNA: TGTGCCAGCAGCCCCATCGATGCGTACTACAATGAGCAGTTCTTC. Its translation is CASSPIDAYYNEQFF.

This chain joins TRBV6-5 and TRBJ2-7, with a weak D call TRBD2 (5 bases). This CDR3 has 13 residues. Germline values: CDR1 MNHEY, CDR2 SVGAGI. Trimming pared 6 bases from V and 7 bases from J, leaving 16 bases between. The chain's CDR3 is CASRELVLGEQYV. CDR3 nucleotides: TGTGCCAGCAGAGAGCTAGTACTAGGGGAGCAGTACGTC.